These T cell receptor beta chains were read from a single sample in a study of T cell repertoires in cytomegalovirus infection. One entry per CDR3 protein, called by TCRdb with MiXCR from the reads. The sample has 200,000 to 300,000 distinct CDR3 sequences, around 13% seen once. Sample: PBMCs. Receptor source: a human donor in good health (CMV status not recorded). Some clones in this sample may be carry-over from other donors' samples. CDR3s include the opening cysteine and the closing phenylalanine or tryptophan. Each record gives: J gene, clone size, V gene, D gene, CDR3 protein, CDR3 DNA. The D gene is left open where the match is weak. Not all rows give a size; the values are once, few, many and, for expanded clones, a class.

>TRBJ2-7|-|TRBV12-3/TRBV12-4|TRBD1
CASRGTGEGEQYF
TGTGCCAGCAGAGGGACAGGGGAGGGCGAGCAGTACTTC
>TRBJ2-7|many|TRBV7-2|TRBD2
CASSLLAGGDEQYF
TGTGCCAGCAGCTTACTAGCGGGAGGGGACGAGCAGTACTTC
>TRBJ1-2|many|TRBV14|-
CASSQDLESGPFYGYTF
TGTGCCAGCAGCCAAGATCTTGAGTCCGGCCCTTTCTATGGCTACACCTTC
>TRBJ2-2|few|TRBV20-1|TRBD1
CSARRTGGATGELFF
TGCAGTGCCCGAAGGACAGGGGGCGCTACCGGGGAGCTGTTTTTT
>TRBJ1-5|few|TRBV20-1|-
CSARVLNQPQHF
TGCAGTGCTAGAGTCCTGAATCAGCCCCAGCATTTT
>TRBJ2-3|-|TRBV7-3|TRBD2
CASSWTGTSGGAGADTQYF
TGTGCCAGCAGCTGGACCGGGACTAGCGGGGGGGCCGGGGCAGATACGCAGTATTTT
>TRBJ1-5|-|TRBV12-3/TRBV12-4|-
CASSITQNQPQHF
TGTGCCAGCAGTATTACCCAAAATCAGCCCCAGCATTTT
>TRBJ2-3|many|TRBV6-2/TRBV6-3|TRBD2
CASSHPSAGSTDTQYF
TGTGCCAGCAGTCACCCGTCAGCGGGGAGCACAGATACGCAGTATTTT
>TRBJ1-4|many|TRBV7-2|-
CASSLGWGTANEKLFF
TGTGCCAGCAGCTTAGGGTGGGGGACGGCTAATGAAAAACTGTTTTTT
>TRBJ2-7|many|TRBV28|-
CASSFSTSYEQYF
TGTGCCAGCAGTTTCTCGACTTCCTACGAGCAGTACTTC
>TRBJ1-3|many|TRBV29-1|-
CSAWGTAGNTIYF
TGCAGCGCCTGGGGGACGGCTGGAAACACCATATATTTT